A selection of T cell receptor beta chains follows, all from one sample in a study of blood T cell repertoires in COVID-19. The table came from immunoSEQ multiplex PCR; TCRdb's copy has only in-frame clones and leaves some out. The data contain around 700,000 clones, around 90% of them singletons. The sample taken for sequencing was peripheral blood. The receptor set was obtained from a woman aged 18-29 years with acute or convalescent COVID-19. The CDR3 runs from the conserved cysteine through the conserved F or W. A D gene is named only where the DNA matches it firmly. Size tells how often a clone was seen (once, few, many) or the class of an expanded clone, and some rows leave it out.

D,J,V,size,CDR3,DNA
NA,TRBJ2-2,TRBV6-5,NA,CASSYTWDINTGELFF,TGTGCCAGCAGTTACACCTGGGACATTAACACCGGGGAGCTGTTTTTT
TRBD1,TRBJ1-2,TRBV3-1/TRBV3-2,NA,CASSLSLGQGNYGYTF,TGTGCCAGCAGCCTTTCCCTCGGACAGGGCAACTATGGCTACACCTTC
NA,TRBJ2-7,TRBV4-1,NA,CASSQGGTEQYF,TGCGCCAGCAGCCAAGGGGGGACAGAGCAGTACTTC
TRBD1,TRBJ1-3,TRBV7-8,NA,CASRQTGGEGNTIYF,TGTGCCAGCAGGCAAACAGGGGGGGAAGGAAACACCATATATTTT
NA,TRBJ1-4,TRBV5-1,NA,CASSPGVGSPNEKLFF,TGCGCCAGCAGCCCGGGGGTGGGGTCACCTAATGAAAAACTGTTTTTT
NA,TRBJ2-2,TRBV9,NA,CASSVDERADTGELFF,TGTGCCAGCAGCGTAGACGAGCGGGCCGACACCGGGGAGCTGTTTTTT
NA,TRBJ2-7,TRBV5-6,few,CASSIDRIYEQYF,TGTGCCAGCAGCATCGACAGGATCTACGAGCAGTACTTC
NA,TRBJ1-2,TRBV29-1,NA,CSVEGPANYGYTF,TGCAGCGTTGAGGGGCCAGCTAACTATGGCTACACCTTC
TRBD2,TRBJ2-5,TRBV2,NA,CASSASGGPQETQYF,TGTGCCAGCAGTGCGAGCGGGGGGCCCCAAGAGACCCAGTACTTC
TRBD1,TRBJ2-1,TRBV9,NA,CASNTGTGSYNEQFF,TGTGCCAGCAACACCGGGACAGGGAGCTACAATGAGCAGTTCTTC
TRBD2,TRBJ2-5,TRBV5-1,NA,CASSLGLAPQETQYF,TGCGCCAGCAGCTTGGGACTAGCCCCCCAAGAGACCCAGTACTTC
TRBD2,TRBJ2-1,TRBV7-9,NA,CASSGSSGEAGEQFF,TGTGCCAGCAGCGGCAGTAGCGGGGAGGCAGGAGAGCAGTTCTTC
NA,TRBJ1-3,TRBV14,NA,CASREASGNTIYF,TGTGCCAGCAGGGAGGCCTCTGGAAACACCATATATTTT
TRBD1,TRBJ2-3,TRBV9,NA,CASSVVQDRALTSTDTQYF,TGTGCCAGCAGCGTAGTACAGGACAGGGCTCTTACTAGCACAGATACGCAGTATTTT
NA,TRBJ1-5,TRBV6-5,NA,CATRETGSNQPQHF,TGTGCCACGAGAGAGACAGGTAGCAATCAGCCCCAGCATTTT
NA,TRBJ1-1,TRBV11-3,few,CASRNYFNTEAFF,TGTGCCAGCCGCAACTACTTTAACACTGAAGCTTTCTTT
TRBD2,TRBJ2-7,TRBV5-5,few,CASSPPLAGPYEQYF,TGTGCCAGCAGCCCGCCCTTAGCGGGGCCTTACGAGCAGTACTTC
TRBD2,TRBJ2-1,TRBV11-3,NA,CASSLSFPGTSSYNEQFF,TGTGCCAGCAGCTTAAGCTTTCCGGGGACTAGCTCCTACAATGAGCAGTTCTTC
NA,TRBJ2-7,TRBV4-1,few,CASSQAHGAGDHEQYF,TGCGCCAGCAGCCAGGCGCATGGTGCCGGAGATCACGAGCAGTACTTC
NA,TRBJ1-5,TRBV28,NA,CATGRGLNQPQHF,TGTGCCACCGGCCGGGGACTCAATCAGCCCCAGCATTTT
NA,TRBJ1-1,TRBV23-1,NA,CASSQTPQRSGQKNTEAFF,TGCGCCAGCAGTCAAACTCCCCAGAGGTCGGGACAAAAGAACACTGAAGCTTTCTTT
TRBD1,TRBJ1-5,TRBV7-2,NA,CASSRRDRNQPQHF,TGTGCCAGCAGCCGCCGGGACAGGAATCAGCCCCAGCATTTT
TRBD1,TRBJ2-7,TRBV3-1/TRBV3-2,NA,CASSRTGTGSYEQYF,TGTGCCAGCAGCCGGACAGGGACAGGGTCATACGAGCAGTACTTC
TRBD1,TRBJ2-1,TRBV5-4,NA,CASSPDRGWTQFF,TGTGCCAGCAGCCCTGACAGGGGGTGGACGCAGTTCTTC
NA,TRBJ1-1,TRBV3-1/TRBV3-2,NA,CASSQDAGALNTEAFF,TGTGCCAGCAGCCAAGATGCAGGGGCCCTGAACACTGAAGCTTTCTTT
TRBD1,TRBJ1-2,TRBV19,NA,CASSSTGQARDTF,TGTGCCAGTAGTTCGACGGGACAGGCCAGGGACACCTTC
NA,TRBJ1-2,TRBV4-1,NA,CASSQDLGLPRDGYTF,TGCGCCAGCAGCCAAGATCTAGGACTCCCTAGGGATGGCTACACCTTC
NA,TRBJ1-2,TRBV29-1,NA,CSVQGNYGYTF,TGCAGCGTCCAGGGTAACTATGGCTACACCTTC
TRBD1,TRBJ1-2,TRBV5-6,NA,CASSPGTGRGYTF,TGTGCCAGCAGCCCCGGGACAGGGAGAGGCTACACCTTC
NA,TRBJ2-1,TRBV6-5,NA,CASSYSRGGPNNEQFF,TGTGCCAGCAGTTACTCCCGCGGGGGCCCAAACAATGAGCAGTTCTTC
TRBD2,TRBJ2-1,TRBV4-2,NA,CASSQVGLAGASGNNEQFF,TGTGCCAGCAGCCAAGTAGGCCTAGCGGGGGCCTCGGGAAACAATGAGCAGTTCTTC
NA,TRBJ1-1,TRBV20-1,few,CSARNTEAFF,TGCAGTGCTCGGAACACTGAAGCTTTCTTT
NA,TRBJ1-2,TRBV3-1/TRBV3-2,few,CASSQDLEGGYTF,TGTGCCAGCAGCCAAGATCTAGAGGGAGGCTACACCTTC
NA,TRBJ2-7,TRBV29-1,NA,CSVGGPTYEQYF,TGCAGCGTCGGGGGACCCACCTACGAGCAGTACTTC
NA,TRBJ2-1,TRBV4-2,NA,CASSQRLSAWPGNEQFF,TGTGCCAGCAGCCAGAGATTGTCGGCCTGGCCGGGCAATGAGCAGTTCTTC
NA,TRBJ1-4,TRBV6-2/TRBV6-3,few,CASSTPWPGGKLFF,TGTGCCAGCAGTACCCCTTGGCCTGGCGGAAAACTGTTTTTT
TRBD1,TRBJ2-2,TRBV5-1,NA,CASRWGDRVSGELFF,TGCGCCAGCAGATGGGGGGACAGGGTCTCCGGGGAGCTGTTTTTT
NA,TRBJ1-1,TRBV18,NA,CASSLGHPMNTEAFF,TGTGCCAGCTCCCTGGGACACCCGATGAACACTGAAGCTTTCTTT
TRBD1,TRBJ1-1,TRBV7-3,NA,CASSLAGGGEAFF,TGTGCCAGCAGCTTAGCAGGGGGCGGTGAAGCTTTCTTT
NA,TRBJ1-1,TRBV6-4,NA,CASSDSSAGTEAFF,TGTGCCAGCAGTGACTCGTCGGCAGGCACTGAAGCTTTCTTT
TRBD2,TRBJ2-3,TRBV6-2/TRBV6-3,NA,CASSYSDGTSGDYSTDTQYF,TGTGCCAGCAGTTACTCGGACGGGACTAGCGGTGACTATAGCACAGATACGCAGTATTTT
TRBD1,TRBJ2-7,TRBV6-2/TRBV6-3,NA,CASSARDRPSYEQYF,TGTGCCAGCAGTGCCCGGGACAGGCCCTCCTACGAGCAGTACTTC
NA,TRBJ1-2,TRBV28,NA,CASTAQSLGYTF,TGTGCCAGCACCGCACAGAGTCTTGGCTACACCTTC
NA,TRBJ2-2,TRBV27,NA,CASSRAGELFF,TGTGCCAGCAGTCGGGCCGGGGAGCTGTTTTTT
NA,TRBJ1-2,TRBV4-1,NA,CASSQVAGQTNYGYTF,TGCGCCAGCAGCCAAGTTGCAGGGCAGACTAACTATGGCTACACCTTC
NA,TRBJ1-2,TRBV27,NA,CASGQPLVFGNYGYTF,TGTGCCAGCGGTCAGCCTCTTGTCTTCGGGAACTATGGCTACACCTTC
NA,TRBJ1-3,TRBV29-1,NA,CSVEDTRGSGNTIYF,TGCAGCGTTGAAGATACGCGAGGCTCTGGAAACACCATATATTTT
TRBD1,TRBJ1-2,TRBV7-8,NA,CASSSPDRGVDGYTF,TGTGCCAGCAGCTCCCCGGACAGGGGAGTAGATGGCTACACCTTC
NA,TRBJ2-5,TRBV3-1/TRBV3-2,NA,CASSQGRGERGQVETQYF,TGTGCCAGCAGCCAAGGGAGGGGGGAGCGGGGACAGGTGGAGACCCAGTACTTC
NA,TRBJ1-2,TRBV30,NA,CAWKIGGSYGYTF,TGTGCCTGGAAAATCGGAGGGAGCTATGGCTACACCTTC
TRBD1,TRBJ1-2,TRBV7-2,NA,CASSWDRDRAVYGYTF,TGTGCCAGCAGCTGGGACCGGGACAGGGCAGTCTATGGCTACACCTTC
TRBD1,TRBJ1-2,TRBV4-1,NA,CASSNAGTGGYGYTF,TGCGCCAGCAGCAACGCCGGGACAGGGGGCTATGGCTACACCTTC
NA,TRBJ2-1,TRBV7-2,NA,CASSVVMSSYNEQFF,TGTGCCAGCAGCGTTGTAATGAGCTCCTACAATGAGCAGTTCTTC